The 28 T cell receptor beta chains reported below all come from one sample, sequenced in a study of blood T cells in healthy people across ages. A second about 6 to 12 cycle PCR used barcoded and J-beta primers. Using its own MiXCR run on the 5' RACE reads, TCRdb lists one record per CDR3 protein. Among approximately 810,000 distinct CDR3 sequences listed, around 36% were seen once. Input material: blood. The source is a young man in good health.

There are a few counts of this clonotype. The chain links TRBV6-2 or TRBV6-3 to TRBJ1-5; unclear D gene. CDR1 and CDR2 from the germline V gene are MNHEY and SVGEGT. The CDR3 is made up of 15 amino acids. V was clipped by 0 bases and J by 5 bases, with 11 bases between them. The CDR3 here is CASSYSFTADQPQHF. Written as DNA, the CDR3 is TGTGCCAGCAGTTACTCGTTTACAGCTGATCAGCCCCAGCATTTT.

This chain connects TRBV15 to TRBJ1-5; D might be TRBD1 (5 bases). The CDR3 consists of 15 residues. From germline, CDR1 is LNHNV and CDR2 YYDKDF (reference sequence). The germline V and J ends were trimmed by 0 bases and 5 bases, with 11 bases remaining between them. CDR3 sequence: CATSRERGRDQPQHF. CDR3 coding DNA: TGTGCCACCAGCAGAGAGAGGGGCAGAGATCAGCCCCAGCATTTT.

Worth noting for this clonotype: Given a much more abundant clone one base away, this may be a read error. J is TRBJ2-3 and V is TRBV11-2; 7 bases align to TRBD2. CDR3 size: 17 residues. V dropped 5 bases and J dropped 0; count of bases not matched to a gene: 11. CDR1 is SGHAT, CDR2 FQNNGV, per germline. CDR3 coding DNA: TGTGCCAGCAGCCCATTTAGGCTAGCGGCTAGCACAGATACGCAGTATTTT. Encoded protein: CASSPFRLAASTDTQYF.

The chain uses TRBV20-1 and TRBJ1-2, with D uncertain. The V gene's germline CDR1 is DFQATT and CDR2 SNEGSKA (reference sequence). This CDR3 region has 12 residues. V was trimmed by 3 bases and J by 4 bases, leaving 9 bases between them. The chain's CDR3 is CSASPRGYGYTF. CDR3 DNA sequence: TGCAGTGCTAGCCCGCGGGGCTATGGCTACACCTTC.

The chain employs TRBV5-6 and TRBJ1-1; TRBD1 might be the D (6 bases). CDR1 SGHDT and CDR2 YYEEEE come from the germline V gene. This CDR3 has 14 residues. V was trimmed by 4 bases and J by 5 bases, leaving 15 bases between them. The CDR3 protein is CASSAGGPGTEAFF. Written as DNA, the CDR3 is TGTGCCAGCAGCGCCGGGGGGCCGGGGACTGAAGCTTTCTTT.

This clonotype was picked up one time. The chain joins TRBV6-6 to TRBJ2-7; 10 bases line up with TRBD1. This CDR3 spans 14 amino acids. Looked up from germline, CDR1 is MNHNY and CDR2 is SVGAGI (reference sequence). V lost 2 bases and J lost 7; bases outside the gene matches: 5. The CDR3 here is CASSYPGQGWEQYF. CDR3 DNA sequence: TGTGCCAGCAGTTACCCGGGACAGGGGTGGGAGCAGTACTTC.

The chain has TRBV2 and TRBJ1-1; D not certain. CDR1 and CDR2 (germline): SNHLY, FYNNEI. This CDR3 has 15 residues. The V gene lost 5 bases and the J gene lost 0 bases, with 13 bases spanning the gap. Here the CDR3 reads CASSIDSTMNTEAFF. CDR3 coding DNA: TGTGCCAGCAGTATAGATTCGACCATGAACACTGAAGCTTTCTTT.

Details on this clonotype: A much larger clone differs from this one at a single base, so this may be a read error. V and J are TRBV20-1 and TRBJ2-3; D is undetermined. This CDR3 spans 11 amino acids. From germline, CDR1 is DFQATT and CDR2 SNEGSKA (reference sequence). Here the CDR3 reads CSAVEADAQYF. The CDR3 bases are TGCAGTGCCGTGGAAGCAGATGCGCAGTATTTT.

This clonotype was counted between two and nine times. The V and J genes are TRBV20-1 and TRBJ1-6; 9 positions agree with TRBD1. CDR3 length: 15 residues. V shed 1 base and J 7 bases; nucleotides not matched to a gene: 5. CDR1 is DFQATT, CDR2 SNEGSKA, per germline (reference sequence). The chain's CDR3 is CSARGDREENSPLHF. Written as DNA, the CDR3 is TGCAGTGCTAGAGGGGACAGGGAGGAAAATTCACCCCTCCACTTT.

V and J are TRBV10-3 and TRBJ1-6; D possibly corresponds to TRBD1 (5 bases). In germline, CDR1 is ENHRY, CDR2 SYGVKD. Trimming pared 6 bases from V and 0 bases from J, leaving 15 bases between. The length of the CDR3 is 17 residues. The CDR3 DNA follows: TGTGCCATCAGGGAGGATACGACAGCCTCCTATAATTCACCCCTCCACTTT. Protein sequence: CAIREDTTASYNSPLHF.

V gene TRBV7-9 combines with J gene TRBJ1-6; 7 bases line up with TRBD1. The CDR3 loop spans 15 amino acids. Unmatched junction bases numbered 4, after V lost 1 base and J lost 7 bases. CDR1 and CDR2 (germline): SEHNR, FQNEAQ (reference sequence). CDR3 loop: CASSLGGQINSPLHF. The CDR3 nucleotides are TGTGCCAGCAGCTTAGGGGGACAGATAAATTCACCCCTCCACTTT.

This sequence joins TRBV6-5 and TRBJ2-1; 8 bases fit TRBD1. The J call may be in error: the DNA end matches TRBJ2-7 better. Germline CDR1 MNHEY, CDR2 SVGAGI. The CDR3 sequence is 14 residues long. The CDR3 coding sequence is TGTGCCAGCAGTACCCGGTCAGGGGGCGACGAGCAGTACTTC. This sequence encodes CASSTRSGGDEQYF.

The chain links TRBV5-1 to TRBJ2-2; 7 bases agree with TRBD1. In germline, CDR1 is SGHRS, CDR2 YFSETQ. The V segment lost 4 bases and the J segment 0 bases; nucleotides outside the gene matches: 9. CDR3 length: 17 amino acids. DNA for the CDR3: TGCGCCAGCAGCACCCGAGCGACAGGGACGAACACCGGGGAGCTGTTTTTT. It is translated as CASSTRATGTNTGELFF.

This clonotype came up a few times. V usage is TRBV25-1 and J usage is TRBJ1-1; D not resolved. V lost 6 bases and J lost 4, with 12 bases in between. Germline assignment: CDR1 MGHDK and CDR2 SYGVNS. This CDR3 has 13 residues. Written as DNA, the CDR3 is TGTGCCAGCAGGTCAGAGGTAAGCACTGAAGCTTTCTTT. Translated: CASRSEVSTEAFF.

V is TRBV28 and J is TRBJ2-1, with TRBD1 matching over 7 bases. With 6 bases clipped from V and 8 bases from J, the junction kept 13 bases outside the gene matches. The germline CDR1 and CDR2 sequences are MDHEN and SYDVKM. The CDR3 covers 15 residues. The CDR3 sequence: CASRALFTQGDEQFF. CDR3 sequence (DNA): TGTGCCAGCAGGGCATTATTCACCCAGGGGGATGAGCAGTTCTTC.

This clonotype showed up just a few times. This sequence joins TRBV6-5 and TRBJ2-7; TRBD2 aligns across 7 bases. From germline, CDR1 is MNHEY and CDR2 SVGAGI. Trimming cost V 4 bases and J 6 bases; bases outside gene matches: 9. The CDR3 loop spans 14 amino acids. CDR3 loop: CASSSSGRASEQYF. Written as DNA, the CDR3 is TGTGCCAGCAGTTCCTCTGGGAGGGCTTCCGAGCAGTACTTC.

Turning to this clonotype: A much bigger clone sits one base away, suggesting this may be a read error. V is TRBV4-2 and J is TRBJ2-5; no definite D call. The J call may be mistaken, given a closer DNA end match to TRBJ2-1. Germline V gene sequence: CDR1 LGHNA, CDR2 YNFKEQ. The CDR3 runs to 13 residues. Here the CDR3 reads CASSQASEETQFF. For the CDR3, the DNA is TGTGCCAGCAGCCAAGCATCAGAAGAGACCCAGTTCTTC.

In its sample, this clonotype was seen many times. The rearrangement uses TRBV3-1 and TRBJ2-5; possible D gene TRBD1, 6 bases. V was pared by 4 bases and J by 1 base, with 7 bases between. CDR3 size: 13 residues. The germline CDR1 and CDR2 sequences are LGHDT and YNNKEL (reference sequence). CDR3 protein: CASSRQVQETQYF. DNA for the CDR3: TGTGCCAGCAGCCGACAGGTCCAAGAGACCCAGTACTTC.

Remarks on this clonotype: Just one base apart from a much larger clone, this may be a read error. This chain uses TRBV4-1 with TRBJ1-2, with D possibly matching TRBD1 (5 bases). The CDR3 loop spans 18 amino acids. Germline CDR1 MGHRA, CDR2 YSYEKL. The CDR3 sequence: CANSQVGAYYKEWYGYTF. CDR3 DNA sequence: TGCGCCAACAGCCAAGTTGGGGCCTATTACAAAGAATGGTATGGCTACACCTTC.

The rearrangement joins TRBV5-4 to TRBJ1-5; 10 nucleotides align to TRBD1. Germline V CDR1 and CDR2: SGHNT, YYREEE (reference sequence). The junction had 11 bases not matched to a gene; V was cut back by 4 bases and J by 1 base. The CDR3 covers 18 residues. CDR3 residues: CASSTTGGAGISNQPQHF. The CDR3 coding sequence is TGTGCCAGCAGCACGACAGGGGGCGCCGGTATCAGCAATCAGCCCCAGCATTTT.

The chain recombines TRBV13 with TRBJ1-2; TRBD1 aligns across 8 bases. Germline assignment: CDR1 PRHDT and CDR2 FYEKMQ (reference sequence). This CDR3 is built from 14 residues. V lost 3 bases, J lost 6 bases, and 6 bases stayed unmatched. The CDR3 spells CASSFRGQAHGYTF. The CDR3 nucleotides read TGTGCCAGCAGCTTCAGGGGACAGGCTCATGGCTACACCTTC.

The chain combines TRBV4-1 with TRBJ2-1, with TRBD1 identical over 10 bases. The germline CDR1 and CDR2 sequences are MGHRA and YSYEKL. The V and J ends lost 8 bases and 8 bases, in that order; junction bases with no gene match: 12. This CDR3 contains 15 residues. The CDR3 loop is CASSPRDRGDDEQFF. DNA of the CDR3: TGCGCCAGCTCTCCCCGGGACAGGGGAGACGATGAGCAGTTCTTC.

Only a few counts were recorded for this clonotype. The gene calls are TRBV4-2 and TRBJ2-7; the match to TRBD1 covers 8 bases. Germline CDR1 and CDR2: LGHNA and YNFKEQ. The CDR3 totals 15 residues. V shed 3 bases and J 3 bases; nucleotides not matched to a gene: 7. CDR3 sequence reads: CASSQTRDRSYEQYF. CDR3 coding DNA: TGTGCCAGCAGCCAGACCCGGGACAGGAGCTACGAGCAGTACTTC.

This clonotype occurred a few times. This chain connects TRBV7-9 to TRBJ2-3; 9 bases are shared with TRBD2. The CDR3 extends over 17 amino acids. The junction had 10 bases not matched to a gene; V was cut back by 0 bases and J by 6 bases. Looked up from germline, CDR1 is SEHNR and CDR2 is FQNEAQ (reference sequence). As DNA, the CDR3 is TGTGCCAGCAGCTTAGCTAGCGGGGGAGAAAGTTGGGATACGCAGTATTTT. Encoded protein: CASSLASGGESWDTQYF.

The J gene is TRBJ1-1, the V gene TRBV20-1; TRBD1 matches 8 bases. CDR3 length: 13 amino acids. Germline lookup yields CDR1 DFQATT and CDR2 SNEGSKA (reference sequence). After removal of 6 bases from V and 3 bases from J, the junction contained 6 bases not matched to a gene. The DNA of the CDR3 is TGCAGTGCGCTAGGACAGGGCCACACTGAAGCTTTCTTT. It translates to CSALGQGHTEAFF.

The J gene is TRBJ2-5, the V gene TRBV6-1; D is possibly TRBD1 or TRBD2 (5 bases each). The J call may be incorrect, as the DNA end agrees better with TRBJ2-7. Germline values: CDR1 MNHNS, CDR2 SASEGT. The CDR3 totals 16 residues. CDR3 DNA: TGTGCCACCAGACCCGACCGGGACGGGGTTACTTACGAGCAGTACTTC. This codes for CATRPDRDGVTYEQYF.

This clonotype has at least ten counts. The chain is built from TRBV2 and TRBJ2-3, with a tentative D call TRBD2 (6 bases). V was trimmed by 8 bases and J by 5 bases, leaving 17 bases between them. This CDR3 contains 14 residues. Germline-derived CDR1 and CDR2 are SNHLY and FYNNEI. The CDR3 bases are TGTGCCAGCGACAGACCGGGAGCCGGAGATACGCAGTATTTT. Translation: CASDRPGAGDTQYF.

This clonotype has at least ten counts. The V call is TRBV6-2 or TRBV6-3, the J call TRBJ2-1, with a weak D call TRBD2 (6 bases). V lost 7 bases and J lost 2, with 15 bases in between. The CDR3 runs 15 residues. The germline gives CDR1 MNHEY, CDR2 SVGEGT. CDR3 loop: CASTEGAGTYNEQFF. The CDR3 DNA is TGTGCCAGCACCGAAGGCGCGGGAACCTACAATGAGCAGTTCTTC.